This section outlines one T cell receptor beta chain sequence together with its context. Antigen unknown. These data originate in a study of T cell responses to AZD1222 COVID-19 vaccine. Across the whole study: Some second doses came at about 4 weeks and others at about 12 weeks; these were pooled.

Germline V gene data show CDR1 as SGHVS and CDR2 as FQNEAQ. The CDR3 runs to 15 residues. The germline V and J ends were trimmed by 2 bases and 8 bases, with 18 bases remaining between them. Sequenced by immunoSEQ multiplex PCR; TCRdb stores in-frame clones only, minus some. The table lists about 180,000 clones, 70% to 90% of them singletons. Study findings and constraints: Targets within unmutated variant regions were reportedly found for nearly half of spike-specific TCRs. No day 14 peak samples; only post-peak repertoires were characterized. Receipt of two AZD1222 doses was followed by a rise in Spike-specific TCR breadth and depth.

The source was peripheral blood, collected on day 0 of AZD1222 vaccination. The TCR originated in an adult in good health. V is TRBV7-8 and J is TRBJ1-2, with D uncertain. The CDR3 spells CASSLRETARSGYTF. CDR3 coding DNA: TGTGCCAGCAGCTTACGAGAGACGGCAAGGAGCGGCTACACCTTC.